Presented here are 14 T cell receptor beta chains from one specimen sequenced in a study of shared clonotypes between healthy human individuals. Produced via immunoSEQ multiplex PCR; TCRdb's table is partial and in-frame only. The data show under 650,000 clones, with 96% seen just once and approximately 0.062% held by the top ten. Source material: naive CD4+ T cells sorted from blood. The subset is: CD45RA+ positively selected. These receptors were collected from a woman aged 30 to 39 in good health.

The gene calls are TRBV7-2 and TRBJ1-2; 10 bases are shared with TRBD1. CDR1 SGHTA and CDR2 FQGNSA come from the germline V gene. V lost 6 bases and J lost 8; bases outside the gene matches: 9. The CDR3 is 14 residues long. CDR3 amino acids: CASRIGQGGYGYTF. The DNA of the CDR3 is TGTGCCAGCAGGATAGGACAGGGGGGTTACGGCTACACCTTC.

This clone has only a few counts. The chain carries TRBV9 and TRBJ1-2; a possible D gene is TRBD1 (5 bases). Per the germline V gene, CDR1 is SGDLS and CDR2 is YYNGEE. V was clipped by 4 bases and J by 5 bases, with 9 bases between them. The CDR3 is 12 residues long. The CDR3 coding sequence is TGTGCCAGCAGCTCCGGGGGTTATGGCTACACCTTC. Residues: CASSSGGYGYTF.

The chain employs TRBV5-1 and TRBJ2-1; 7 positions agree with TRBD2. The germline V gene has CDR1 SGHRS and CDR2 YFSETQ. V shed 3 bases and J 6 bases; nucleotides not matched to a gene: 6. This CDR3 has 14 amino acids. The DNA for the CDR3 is TGCGCCAGCAGCTGGGGAGGGACGAGCAATGAGCAGTTCTTC. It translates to CASSWGGTSNEQFF.

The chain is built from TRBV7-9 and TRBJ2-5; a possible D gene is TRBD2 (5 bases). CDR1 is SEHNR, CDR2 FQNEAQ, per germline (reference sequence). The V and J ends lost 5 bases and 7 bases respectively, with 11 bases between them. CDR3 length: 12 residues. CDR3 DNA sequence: TGTGCCAGCAGCCCCACCGGAGGGACCCAGTACTTC. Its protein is CASSPTGGTQYF.

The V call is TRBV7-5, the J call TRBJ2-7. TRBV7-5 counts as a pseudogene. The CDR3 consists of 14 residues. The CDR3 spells CVRSLGLSNYEQYF. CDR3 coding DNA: TGTGTCAGAAGCTTAGGTCTCAGCAACTACGAGCAGTACTTC.

The CDR3 nucleotides read TGTGCCAGCACCAACCCTACTAGCGGGACCTACAATGAGCAGTTCTTC. The encoded protein is CASTNPTSGTYNEQFF. The chain couples TRBV13 to TRBJ2-1, with TRBD2 matching over 10 bases. Trimming at V came to 7 bases and at J to 2 bases, leaving 8 bases not matched to a gene. CDR1 and CDR2 from the germline V gene are PRHDT and FYEKMQ (reference sequence). CDR3 length: 16 amino acids. The full variable domain, its missing parts supplied by reference TRBV13 and TRBJ2-1, is AAGVIQSPRHLIKEKRETATLKCYPIPRHDTVYWYQQGPGQDPQFLISFYEKMQSDKGSIPDRFSAQQFSDYHSELNMSSLELGDSALYFCASTNPTSGTYNEQFFGPGTRLTVL.

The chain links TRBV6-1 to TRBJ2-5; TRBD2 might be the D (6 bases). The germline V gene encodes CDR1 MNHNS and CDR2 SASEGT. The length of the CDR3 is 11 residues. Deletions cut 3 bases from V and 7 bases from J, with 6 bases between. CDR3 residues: CASSERGTQYF. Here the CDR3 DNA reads TGTGCCAGCAGTGAGCGGGGGACCCAGTACTTC.

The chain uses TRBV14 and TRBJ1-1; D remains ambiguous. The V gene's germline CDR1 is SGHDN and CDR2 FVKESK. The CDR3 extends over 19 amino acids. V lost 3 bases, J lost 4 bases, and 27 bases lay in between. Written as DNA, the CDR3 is TGTGCCAGCAGCCAGACGGGGTGGACGGCCGACCGAGAGACCACTGAAGCTTTCTTT. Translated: CASSQTGWTADRETTEAFF. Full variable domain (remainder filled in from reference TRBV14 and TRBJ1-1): EAGVTQFPSHSVIEKGQTVTLRCDPISGHDNLYWYRRVMGKEIKFLLHFVKESKQDESGMPNNRFLAERTGGTYSTLKVQPAELEDSGVYFCASSQTGWTADRETTEAFFGQGTRLTVV.

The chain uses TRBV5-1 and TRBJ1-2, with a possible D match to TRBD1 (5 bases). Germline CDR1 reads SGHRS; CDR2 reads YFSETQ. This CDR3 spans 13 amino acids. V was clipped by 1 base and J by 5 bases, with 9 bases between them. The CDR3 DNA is TGCGCCAGCAGCTTGCGAGAGGGGTATGGCTACACCTTC. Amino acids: CASSLREGYGYTF. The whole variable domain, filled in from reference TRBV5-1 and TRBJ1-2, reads KAGVTQTPRYLIKTRGQQVTLSCSPISGHRSVSWYQQTPGQGLQFLFEYFSETQRNKGNFPGRFSGRQFSNSRSEMNVSTLELGDSALYLCASSLREGYGYTFGSGTRLTVV.

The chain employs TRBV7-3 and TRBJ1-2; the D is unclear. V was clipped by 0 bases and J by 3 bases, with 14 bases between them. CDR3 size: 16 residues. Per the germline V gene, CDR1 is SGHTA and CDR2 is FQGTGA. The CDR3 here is CASSLTPGKGDYGYTF. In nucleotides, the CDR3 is TGTGCCAGCAGCTTAACCCCCGGCAAGGGAGACTATGGCTACACCTTC. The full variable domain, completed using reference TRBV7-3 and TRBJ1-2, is GAGVSQTPSNKVTEKGKYVELRCDPISGHTALYWYRQSLGQGPEFLIYFQGTGAADDSGLPNDRFFAVRPEGSVSTLKIQRTERGDSAVYLCASSLTPGKGDYGYTFGSGTRLTVV.

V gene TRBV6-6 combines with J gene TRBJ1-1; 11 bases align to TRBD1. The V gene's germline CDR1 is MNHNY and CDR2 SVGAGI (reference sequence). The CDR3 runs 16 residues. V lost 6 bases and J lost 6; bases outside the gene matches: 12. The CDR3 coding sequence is TGTGCCAGCAGCCCGGGACAGGGGGTTACTAAGGCTGAAGCTTTCTTT. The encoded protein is CASSPGQGVTKAEAFF.

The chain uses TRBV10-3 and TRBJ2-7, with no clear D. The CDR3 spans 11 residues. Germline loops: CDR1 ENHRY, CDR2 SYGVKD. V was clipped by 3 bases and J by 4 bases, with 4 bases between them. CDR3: CAISDLYEQYF. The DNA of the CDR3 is TGTGCCATCAGTGATTTGTACGAGCAGTACTTC.

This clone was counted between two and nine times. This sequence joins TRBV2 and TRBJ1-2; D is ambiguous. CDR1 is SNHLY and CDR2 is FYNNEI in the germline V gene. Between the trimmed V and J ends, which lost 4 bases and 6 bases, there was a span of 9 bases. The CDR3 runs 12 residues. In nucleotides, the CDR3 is TGTGCCAGCAGTGTTGAGGGCGATGGCTACACCTTC. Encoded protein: CASSVEGDGYTF. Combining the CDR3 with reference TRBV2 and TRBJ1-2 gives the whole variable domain EPEVTQTPSHQVTQMGQEVILRCVPISNHLYFYWYRQILGQKVEFLVSFYNNEISEKSEIFDDQFSVERPDGSNFTLKIRSTKLEDSAMYFCASSVEGDGYTFGSGTRLTVV.

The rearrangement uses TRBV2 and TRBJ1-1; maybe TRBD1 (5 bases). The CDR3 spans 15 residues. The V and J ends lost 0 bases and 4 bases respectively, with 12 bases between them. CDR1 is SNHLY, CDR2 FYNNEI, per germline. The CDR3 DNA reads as TGTGCCAGCAGTGAAGCGGGGCGCGGGGGCACTGAAGCTTTCTTT. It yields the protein CASSEAGRGGTEAFF.